The T cell receptor (beta chain) under discussion was sequenced for a study of beta chain features in type 1 diabetes. Whole-study context: Age and gender were similar between patients and healthy donors, as were cell yields. Findings and limits, study-wide: Among patients with Type 1 diabetes, TCRB CDR3s were moderately but significantly shorter in every one of the four CD4+ subsets.

V gave up 2 bases and J gave up 6 bases, with 12 bases separating them. The CDR3 has 13 residues. CDR1 is SGHRS, CDR2 YFSETQ, per germline. As to this clone: Its antigen is not identified.

The whole isolated RNA underwent reverse transcription, so sequencing captured expressed TCRB transcripts. Only in-frame clones appear in the TCRdb table, and some are missing; sequencing was by immunoSEQ multiplex PCR. The sample holds some 130,000 clones; around 9% are singletons and the top ten take 0.75%. The material sequenced was central memory CD4+ T cells from blood. The receptor was isolated from a man aged 25-45 years with type 1 diabetes. The chain couples TRBV5-1 to TRBJ2-7; D is undetermined. This CDR3 reads CASSFDLSREQYF. The CDR3 DNA follows: TGCGCCAGCAGCTTTGATCTGAGTCGCGAGCAGTACTTC.